The 31 T cell receptor beta chains in this list originate from one sample, sequenced in a study of CD8 T cells in ankylosing spondylitis. What these receptors recognize is not known. Study observations and caveats: Within ankylosing spondylitis blood, a TCR beta motif made up of eight or nine highly homologous variants appeared to be characteristic.

One entry per CDR3 protein, called by TCRdb with MiXCR from the 5' RACE reads. This table has more than 600,000 distinct CDR3 sequences, 15% to 20% appearing once. The sample comprised blood, either unsorted or a sorted T cell fraction (not recorded which). These receptors were obtained from a male donor with ankylosing spondylitis.

This clonotype was seen a few times. The rearrangement uses TRBV19 and TRBJ2-1, with D possibly matching TRBD1 (5 bases). CDR3 size: 18 residues. Trimming cost V 3 bases and J 0 bases, with 18 bases left between them. Germline CDR1 is LNHDA and CDR2 is SQIVND (reference sequence). CDR3 residues: CASSMFPSGRDSYNEQFF. The CDR3 DNA reads TGTGCCAGTAGTATGTTCCCGTCGGGCAGGGACTCCTACAATGAGCAGTTCTTC.

The table lists this clonotype with a few counts. The CDR3 DNA reads TGTGCCAGCCGACCGGACAGGAGCTCCTACGAGCAGTACTTC. This codes for CASRPDRSSYEQYF. The chain combines TRBV6-1 with TRBJ2-7; 7 bases line up with TRBD1. This CDR3 contains 14 residues. V trimming: 8 bases; J trimming: 0 bases; junction bases outside the gene matches: 7. The germline gives CDR1 MNHNS, CDR2 SASEGT.

This clonotype showed up just a few times. The genes are TRBV2 and TRBJ2-1; D might be TRBD1 or TRBD2, each matching 5 bases. The CDR3 extends over 11 amino acids. V was clipped by 3 bases and J by 11 bases, with 8 bases between them. Germline CDR1 reads SNHLY; CDR2 reads FYNNEI. The DNA of the CDR3 is TGTGCCAGCAGTGATTGGGACCAGCAGTTCTTC. The encoded protein is CASSDWDQQFF.

The J gene is TRBJ2-2, the V gene TRBV4-3, with D possibly TRBD2 on 5 matching bases. The CDR3 has 15 amino acids. Germline V gene lookup returns CDR1 LGHNA and CDR2 YSLEER. V lost 0 bases, J lost 2 bases, and 7 bases lay in between. The CDR3 reads CASSQDPSNTGELFF. For the CDR3, the DNA is TGCGCCAGCAGCCAAGATCCTAGCAACACCGGGGAGCTGTTTTTT.

This clonotype was found a few times. This chain links TRBV29-1 with TRBJ2-1, with D tentatively TRBD1 (5 bases). Germline V CDR1 and CDR2: SQVTM, ANQGSEA. Trimming stripped 2 bases from V and 4 bases from J, with 9 bases between. This CDR3 spans 13 amino acids. CDR3 protein: CSVERRQYNEQFF. CDR3 bases: TGCAGCGTTGAACGGCGACAGTACAATGAGCAGTTCTTC.

This clonotype has ten or more counts. V is TRBV5-1 and J is TRBJ2-7; 8 bases fit TRBD2. The CDR3 totals 15 residues. CDR1 and CDR2 from the germline V gene are SGHRS and YFSETQ. The junction had 3 bases not matched to a gene; V was cut back by 0 bases and J by 1 base. CDR3 coding DNA: TGCGCCAGCAGCTTGGTAATAGCGGGATCCTACGAGCAGTACTTC. Translated: CASSLVIAGSYEQYF.

Only a few counts were recorded for this clonotype. The chain carries TRBV21-1 and TRBJ1-3. TRBV21-1 represents a pseudogene. The CDR3 loop spans 12 amino acids. The CDR3 DNA sequence: TGTGCCCTACGGGCAGCTGGAAACACCATATATTTT. Amino acids: CALRAAGNTIYF.

For the CDR3, the DNA is TGTGCCAGCAGTTTTGCCGGGGGGAGTGAAAAACTGTTTTTT. Translation: CASSFAGGSEKLFF. This sequence joins TRBV12-3 or TRBV12-4 and TRBJ1-4, with D maybe TRBD1 (5 bases). The V and J ends lost 3 bases and 7 bases respectively, with 12 bases between them. The CDR3 contains 14 residues.

The V and J genes are TRBV18 and TRBJ1-5; D unresolved. V lost 2 bases and J 6 bases, leaving 17 bases between the germline ends. The CDR3 loop spans 16 amino acids. Germline CDR1 reads KGHSH; CDR2 reads LQKENI. The CDR3 DNA reads TGTGCCAGCTCACCAGTTGGTCAAGGCAATGGTCAGCCCCAGCATTTT. It translates to CASSPVGQGNGQPQHF.

This clonotype was observed a few times. The chain recombines TRBV5-1 with TRBJ1-4, with TRBD1 matching 7 bases. Trimming at V came to 2 bases and at J to 6 bases, leaving 7 bases not matched to a gene. The CDR3 is made up of 15 amino acids. In germline, CDR1 is SGHRS, CDR2 YFSETQ. The CDR3 DNA sequence: TGCGCCAGCAGCTTACCCGGACAGGAATATGAAAAACTGTTTTTT. Encoded protein: CASSLPGQEYEKLFF.

The V and J genes are TRBV6-2 or TRBV6-3 and TRBJ2-1; no clear D gene. CDR1 is MNHEY and CDR2 is SVGEGT in the germline V gene. Trimming pared 3 bases from V and 12 bases from J, leaving 21 bases between. The CDR3 extends over 15 amino acids. The CDR3 DNA reads as TGTGCCAGCAGTTATATACACCCCCCCTTGTTGGGGCAGTTCTTC. Translated: CASSYIHPPLLGQFF.

The genes are TRBV6-2 or TRBV6-3 and TRBJ2-1, with 7 bases aligning to TRBD2. J lost 9 bases, V lost 0 bases, and 17 bases had no gene match. Germline assignment: CDR1 MNHEY and CDR2 SVGEGT. This CDR3 contains 18 residues. Here the CDR3 reads CASSYSAGIGLVSTEQFF. The DNA of the CDR3 is TGTGCCAGCAGTTACTCTGCAGGTATAGGACTAGTCTCCACTGAGCAGTTCTTC.

This clonotype came up a few times. The CDR3 DNA sequence: TGCGCCAGCAGGGAAAAGATGACGAACACCGGGGAGCTGTTTTTT. It is translated as CASREKMTNTGELFF. The chain joins TRBV5-1 to TRBJ2-2; no firm D call. From germline, CDR1 is SGHRS and CDR2 YFSETQ. V dropped 5 bases and J dropped 0 bases, with 11 bases sitting between them. This CDR3 has 15 amino acids.

This clonotype was found a few times. The genes are TRBV5-1 and TRBJ2-7; D is unresolved. V was trimmed by 1 base and J by 4 bases, leaving 12 bases between them. The CDR3 is 14 amino acids. CDR1 and CDR2 from the germline V gene are SGHRS and YFSETQ. The CDR3 is CASSLKSGQYEQYF. CDR3 nucleotide sequence: TGCGCCAGCAGCTTGAAGAGTGGGCAATACGAGCAGTACTTC.

This clonotype was counted only a few times. The chain combines TRBV7-8 with TRBJ2-5; D uncertain. The V and J ends lost 2 bases and 3 bases respectively, with 13 bases between them. Germline V CDR1 and CDR2: SGHVS, FQNEAQ. The CDR3 spans 15 residues. CDR3 in DNA: TGTGCCAGCAGCTTACAAGGAGCCCAGAAAGAGACCCAGTACTTC. This encodes CASSLQGAQKETQYF. The complete variable domain, with remaining parts taken from reference TRBV7-8 and TRBJ2-5, reads GAGVSQSPRYKVAKRGQDVALRCDPISGHVSLFWYQQALGQGPEFLTYFQNEAQLDKSGLPSDRFFAERPEGSVSTLKIQRTQQEDSAVYLCASSLQGAQKETQYFGPGTRLLVL.

The rearrangement joins TRBV3-1 to TRBJ1-2; a possible D gene is TRBD1 (5 bases). Trimming cost V 0 bases and J 0 bases, with 11 bases left between them. The length of the CDR3 is 16 residues. From germline, CDR1 is LGHDT and CDR2 YNNKEL (reference sequence). The CDR3 DNA sequence: TGTGCCAGCAGCCAAGATGGGGCAGGACCTAACTATGGCTACACCTTC. It specifies CASSQDGAGPNYGYTF.

The CDR3 loop is CASWAWTAPYEQYF. The CDR3 region has the DNA TGTGCCAGCTGGGCTTGGACAGCGCCCTACGAGCAGTACTTC. The chain combines TRBV27 with TRBJ2-7, with a tentative D call TRBD1 (6 bases). Germline CDR1 MNHEY, CDR2 SMNVEV (reference sequence). The CDR3 runs 14 residues. V lost 8 bases and J lost 2, with 16 bases in between.

CDR3 nucleotides: TGTGCCAGCAGTTTATTCCCGGGGGGCACCGGGGAGCTGTTTTTT. This sequence encodes CASSLFPGGTGELFF. The V call is TRBV28, the J call TRBJ2-2; 7 nucleotides match TRBD2. V was pared by 1 base and J by 4 bases, with 3 bases of the junction left unmatched. The CDR3 is 15 residues long. Germline V lookup: CDR1 MDHEN, CDR2 SYDVKM. The full variable domain, with the rest looked up from reference TRBV28 and TRBJ2-2, is DVKVTQSSRYLVKRTGEKVFLECVQDMDHENMFWYRQDPGLGLRLIYFSYDVKMKEKGDIPEGYSVSREKKERFSLILESASTNQTSMYLCASSLFPGGTGELFFGEGSRLTVL.

This clonotype was seen only a few times. The chain employs TRBV20-1 and TRBJ1-2; D gene ambiguous. Germline V lookup: CDR1 DFQATT, CDR2 SNEGSKA (reference sequence). The CDR3 totals 14 residues. Trimming removed 0 bases at V and 0 bases at J, with 8 bases between. This chain's CDR3 is CSARDQQTNYGYTF. The CDR3 bases are TGCAGTGCTAGAGACCAGCAAACTAACTATGGCTACACCTTC.

The V gene is TRBV29-1, the J gene TRBJ2-1, with 7 bases fitting TRBD2. The CDR3 spans 14 residues. Germline V lookup: CDR1 SQVTM, CDR2 ANQGSEA. V dropped 4 bases and J dropped 8; count of bases not matched to a gene: 11. The CDR3 loop reads CSVGGGGPSHEQFF. The CDR3 region has the DNA TGCAGCGTTGGGGGGGGAGGACCCTCGCATGAGCAGTTCTTC.

The chain uses TRBV12-3 or TRBV12-4 and TRBJ2-5; perhaps TRBD1 as D (9 bases). V lost 3 bases and J 2 bases, leaving 37 bases between the germline ends. CDR3 length: 23 residues. CDR3 DNA: TGTGCCAGCAGTTTCATACCACCGGGACAGGGTTTGGGGGGCGGGGGGACACAAGAGACCCAGTACTTC. As protein: CASSFIPPGQGLGGGGTQETQYF.

This clonotype was recorded many times. The CDR3 DNA reads as TGTGCCAGCAGCTTGCTTATGACGGGTAGAAGAGATACGCAGTATTTT. Translating gives CASSLLMTGRRDTQYF. The chain is built from TRBV5-6 and TRBJ2-3; D is undetermined. CDR3 length: 16 amino acids. Germline lookup yields CDR1 SGHDT and CDR2 YYEEEE. Trimming took 1 base from V and 5 from J, leaving 17 bases between them.

This clonotype was seen repeatedly, ten times or more. This sequence joins TRBV30 and TRBJ2-6; tentative D call: TRBD2 (5 bases). CDR3 size: 11 residues. Germline CDR1 and CDR2: GTSNPN and SVGIG (reference sequence). Trimming stripped 8 bases from V and 4 bases from J, with 6 bases between. The CDR3 bases are TGTGCCAGAGGGGGGGCCAACGTCCTGACTTTC. Translation gives CARGGANVLTF.

This clonotype turned up a few times. V gene TRBV11-2 combines with J gene TRBJ1-1; D is perhaps TRBD1 (5 bases). The CDR3 spans 13 residues. Trimming shortened V by 3 bases and J by 7 bases, and 12 bases separated the two germline ends. CDR1 is SGHAT and CDR2 is FQNNGV in the germline V gene. The CDR3 sequence is CASSFRGVVEAFF. DNA for the CDR3: TGTGCCAGCAGCTTTAGAGGGGTTGTTGAAGCTTTCTTT. The full variable domain, completed using reference TRBV11-2 and TRBJ1-1, is EAGVAQSPRYKIIEKRQSVAFWCNPISGHATLYWYQQILGQGPKLLIQFQNNGVVDDSQLPKDRFSAERLKGVDSTLKIQPAKLEDSAVYLCASSFRGVVEAFFGQGTRLTVV.

This clonotype was detected once. DNA of the CDR3: TGTGCCAGCAGGCCCGCGGGGGGGCGAGATACGCAGTATTTT. Protein: CASRPAGGRDTQYF. This chain joins TRBV12-3 or TRBV12-4 and TRBJ2-3; TRBD2 matches 9 bases. V lost 6 bases to trimming and J lost 5 bases; unmatched junction nucleotides: 6. The CDR3 is 14 residues long.

This clonotype has just a few counts. V is TRBV6-5 and J is TRBJ1-1; D is unresolved. Germline-derived CDR1 and CDR2 are MNHEY and SVGAGI. There are 16 residues in the CDR3. Trimming stripped 5 bases from V and 0 bases from J, with 16 bases between. The CDR3 here is CASSTIPNYMNTEAFF. CDR3 in DNA: TGTGCCAGCAGTACTATACCGAATTACATGAACACTGAAGCTTTCTTT.

The V gene is TRBV20-1, the J gene TRBJ2-5, with TRBD2 identical over 15 bases. The CDR3 runs 15 residues. The junction had 0 bases not matched to a gene; V was cut back by 1 base and J by 3 bases. Germline-derived CDR1 and CDR2 are DFQATT and SNEGSKA (reference sequence). The CDR3, as DNA: TGCAGTGCTAGAGGGACTAGCGGGAGGGAAGAGACCCAGTACTTC. It encodes CSARGTSGREETQYF.

The rearrangement joins TRBV29-1 to TRBJ2-1; TRBD1 might be the D (6 bases). The CDR3 loop spans 14 amino acids. The germline V gene encodes CDR1 SQVTM and CDR2 ANQGSEA. Trimming shortened V by 4 bases and J by 7 bases, and 17 bases separated the two germline ends. DNA of the CDR3: TGCAGCGTTGTGGTTGTAAACAGGGCAAATGAGCAGTTCTTC. Translation: CSVVVVNRANEQFF.

The CDR3 loop is CASSRPGTTRRPQHF. Here the CDR3 DNA reads TGTGCCAGCAGCCGGCCCGGGACGACAAGGAGGCCCCAGCATTTT. This chain connects TRBV28 to TRBJ1-5; D possibly corresponds to TRBD1 (5 bases). Germline V gene lookup returns CDR1 MDHEN and CDR2 SYDVKM. The CDR3 is made up of 15 amino acids. V dropped 6 bases and J dropped 9 bases, with 21 bases sitting between them.

This clonotype was observed once. The chain recombines TRBV5-1 with TRBJ2-7, with 9 bases identical to TRBD1. This CDR3 comprises 14 residues. Germline CDR1 reads SGHRS; CDR2 reads YFSETQ. V was clipped by 5 bases and J by 5 bases; unmatched bases: 8. Written as DNA, the CDR3 is TGCGCCAGCAGTTGGGGACAGGGTGGCCACGAGCAGTACTTC. The encoded protein is CASSWGQGGHEQYF.

The V call is TRBV7-2, the J call TRBJ2-3; TRBD2 agrees at 9 bases. Losses at the gene ends were 5 bases for V and 2 bases for J; bases not matched to a gene: 8. CDR1 and CDR2 (germline): SGHTA, FQGNSA. This CDR3 spans 16 amino acids. The CDR3, as DNA: TGTGCCAGCAGCCCCCGCGGGAGGGCTACCACAGATACGCAGTATTTT. Translating gives CASSPRGRATTDTQYF.